The 23 T cell receptor beta chains below all came from one sample that was sequenced in a study of CD8 T cells in Susac syndrome. With random hexamers, 0.5 to 1 ug RNA was reverse transcribed. TCRdb ran MiXCR on the immunoSEQ multiplex PCR reads and lists one entry per CDR3 protein. Among about 300,000 distinct CDR3 sequences, about 90% were seen once, and the ten largest hold less than 0.08%. Sequenced: CD4+ T cells from PBMCs. The source of these receptors is a human donor with multiple sclerosis.

V gene TRBV19 combines with J gene TRBJ1-1; TRBD1 might be the D (5 bases). The CDR3 spans 14 residues. The germline gives CDR1 LNHDA, CDR2 SQIVND (reference sequence). V was shortened by 3 bases and J by 2 bases, with 10 bases between the two germline ends. CDR3 region: CASSIPRANTEAFF. In nucleotides, the CDR3 is TGTGCCAGTAGTATCCCCAGGGCTAACACTGAAGCTTTCTTT.

The chain is built from TRBV18 and TRBJ1-2; 10 nucleotides agree with TRBD1. Per the germline V gene, CDR1 is KGHSH and CDR2 is LQKENI. V gave up 0 bases and J gave up 4 bases; unmatched junction bases: 5. The length of the CDR3 is 16 residues. CDR3 residues: CASSPPTRDRGYGYTF. The CDR3 bases are TGTGCCAGCTCACCACCCACCCGGGACAGGGGCTATGGCTACACCTTC.

The CDR3 sequence: CASSLDRTPYEQYF. The CDR3 region has the DNA TGTGCCAGCAGTTTGGACAGGACGCCCTACGAGCAGTACTTC. The rearrangement joins TRBV6-5 to TRBJ2-7; the match to TRBD1 covers 7 bases. Germline trimming cut 4 bases from V and 2 bases from J; bases unmatched to any gene: 5. Germline V lookup: CDR1 MNHEY, CDR2 SVGAGI. CDR3 length equals 14 residues.

The chain is built from TRBV5-1 and TRBJ2-7; a possible D gene is TRBD2 (6 bases). This CDR3 has 14 amino acids. The V end was cut by 5 bases, the J end by 2 bases, with 14 bases between. Germline lookup yields CDR1 SGHRS and CDR2 YFSETQ. The CDR3 loop is CASSPGLDPYEQYF. The CDR3 nucleotides are TGCGCCAGCAGTCCGGGACTGGATCCCTACGAGCAGTACTTC.

The CDR3 bases are TGTGCCAGCAGTTTTGGGACGGGAAGGTACGAGCAGTACTTC. It translates to CASSFGTGRYEQYF. V gene TRBV12-3 or TRBV12-4 combines with J gene TRBJ2-7, with D possibly being TRBD1 or TRBD2 (5 bases each). V was trimmed by 3 bases and J by 4 bases, leaving 13 bases between them. This CDR3 is built from 14 residues.

V gene TRBV7-9 combines with J gene TRBJ1-1; D unclear. Germline CDR1 reads SEHNR; CDR2 reads FQNEAQ (reference sequence). Trimming stripped 1 base from V and 1 base from J, with 7 bases between. This CDR3 contains 14 residues. This chain's CDR3 is CASSLVTQNTEAFF. The CDR3 region has the DNA TGTGCCAGCAGCTTAGTAACCCAGAACACTGAAGCTTTCTTT.

J is TRBJ2-1 and V is TRBV20-1; 8 bases fit TRBD2. V shed 1 base, J shed 0 bases, and the junction held 5 bases outside the gene matches. This CDR3 spans 16 amino acids. Germline CDR1 and CDR2: DFQATT and SNEGSKA (reference sequence). CDR3 nucleotides: TGCAGTGCTAGAGTCTGGAGCGGGGGCTCCTACAATGAGCAGTTCTTC. This sequence encodes CSARVWSGGSYNEQFF.

The chain has TRBV29-1 and TRBJ2-7; the match to TRBD1 covers 8 bases. Trimming removed 2 bases from V and 4 bases from J; junction bases left unmatched: 10. Germline lookup yields CDR1 SQVTM and CDR2 ANQGSEA. This CDR3 is 15 amino acids long. CDR3 sequence: CSVEKGAGGLYEQYF. Written as DNA, the CDR3 is TGCAGCGTTGAAAAAGGGGCAGGGGGCTTGTACGAGCAGTACTTC.

V gene TRBV20-1 combines with J gene TRBJ2-1, with 15 bases lining up with TRBD2. This CDR3 has 15 residues. V gave up 5 bases and J gave up 7 bases; unmatched junction bases: 6. Per germline, CDR1 DFQATT and CDR2 SNEGSKA (reference sequence). The DNA for the CDR3 is TGCAGTGCTCTCACCGGGACTAGCGGGGGGAATGAGCAGTTCTTC. Amino acids: CSALTGTSGGNEQFF.

The rearrangement links TRBV12-3 or TRBV12-4 to TRBJ2-5; D gene uncertain. This CDR3 has 14 amino acids. Trimming took 3 bases from V and 0 from J, leaving 8 bases between them. The chain's CDR3 is CASSFRANQETQYF. The CDR3 nucleotides are TGTGCCAGCAGTTTCCGGGCAAACCAAGAGACCCAGTACTTC.

The chain is built from TRBV30 and TRBJ1-1; the D gene is possibly TRBD1 (5 bases). The V gene lost 3 bases and the J gene lost 1 base, with 9 bases spanning the gap. CDR1 and CDR2 (germline): GTSNPN, SVGIG (reference sequence). The CDR3 loop spans 13 amino acids. CDR3 residues: CAWRPQGNTEAFF. In nucleotides, the CDR3 is TGTGCCTGGAGACCCCAGGGGAACACTGAAGCTTTCTTT.

The chain carries TRBV19 and TRBJ2-1; D not certain. CDR1 and CDR2 (germline): LNHDA, SQIVND (reference sequence). With 9 bases removed from V and 7 bases from J, the gap between germline ends came to 13 bases. CDR3 length: 12 amino acids. Here the CDR3 reads CASGRIWNEQFF. The CDR3, as DNA: TGTGCCAGCGGACGAATATGGAATGAGCAGTTCTTC.

This chain links TRBV30 with TRBJ2-2; D uncertain. Germline V CDR1 and CDR2: GTSNPN, SVGIG (reference sequence). The CDR3 spans 13 residues. Trimming stripped 1 base from V and 6 bases from J, with 9 bases between. CDR3 sequence reads: CAWSAAHAGELFF. CDR3 nucleotides: TGTGCCTGGAGTGCGGCGCACGCCGGGGAGCTGTTTTTT.

This clonotype was observed a single time. The chain combines TRBV7-2 with TRBJ2-3; D gene unclear. The CDR3 contains 14 residues. Germline assignment: CDR1 SGHTA and CDR2 FQGNSA. V lost 4 bases and J lost 4, with 12 bases in between. CDR3 nucleotides: TGTGCCAGCAGCTCCCTCTATTCGGCAGATACGCAGTATTTT. This gives the protein CASSSLYSADTQYF.

This sequence joins TRBV15 and TRBJ1-1; D not certain. CDR1 and CDR2 (germline): LNHNV, YYDKDF (reference sequence). The CDR3 sequence is 13 residues long. V was cut by 5 bases and J by 8 bases, with 15 bases left in between. Here the CDR3 reads CATSLGVVEEAFF. The CDR3 DNA reads as TGTGCCACCAGCCTTGGAGTAGTTGAGGAAGCTTTCTTT.

This sequence joins TRBV19 and TRBJ1-5; perhaps TRBD1 as D (6 bases). Germline CDR1 is LNHDA and CDR2 is SQIVND (reference sequence). The CDR3 sequence is 16 residues long. The V gene lost 4 bases and the J gene lost 7 bases, with 20 bases spanning the gap. CDR3 DNA sequence: TGTGCCAGTAGTACCGTTGAGGGGGTGAGGAGGCAGCCCCAGCATTTT. The encoded protein is CASSTVEGVRRQPQHF.

V gene TRBV14 combines with J gene TRBJ2-5; perhaps TRBD2 as D (5 bases). CDR1 is SGHDN and CDR2 is FVKESK in the germline V gene. V lost 4 bases, J lost 7 bases, and 13 bases lay in between. The CDR3 spans 13 residues. The CDR3 sequence: CASSPAARGTQYF. The CDR3 DNA reads TGTGCCAGCAGCCCCGCGGCCCGGGGGACCCAGTACTTC. Together with reference TRBV14 and TRBJ2-5, the CDR3 gives the full variable domain: EAGVTQFPSHSVIEKGQTVTLRCDPISGHDNLYWYRRVMGKEIKFLLHFVKESKQDESGMPNNRFLAERTGGTYSTLKVQPAELEDSGVYFCASSPAARGTQYFGPGTRLLVL.

The chain couples TRBV11-2 to TRBJ1-2, with D unclear. The CDR3 length is 15 residues. V was shortened by 0 bases and J by 0 bases, with 8 bases between the two germline ends. Germline values: CDR1 SGHAT, CDR2 FQNNGV. The CDR3 DNA is TGTGCCAGCAGCTTAGATCTGTTCCCTAACTATGGCTACACCTTC. Protein sequence: CASSLDLFPNYGYTF.

The chain employs TRBV30 and TRBJ1-2; no firm D call. Germline lookup yields CDR1 GTSNPN and CDR2 SVGIG (reference sequence). This CDR3 has 12 amino acids. The germline V and J ends were trimmed by 1 base and 2 bases, with 5 bases remaining between them. In DNA, the CDR3 is TGTGCCTGGAGTGCTAAGAACTATGGCTACACCTTC. This translates into CAWSAKNYGYTF. The full variable domain, with the rest looked up from reference TRBV30 and TRBJ1-2, is SQTIHQWPATLVQPVGSPLSLECTVEGTSNPNLYWYRQAAGRGLQLLFYSVGIGQISSEVPQNLSASRPQDRQFILSSKKLLLSDSGFYLCAWSAKNYGYTFGSGTRLTVV.

The rearrangement links TRBV27 to TRBJ2-7; a weak D match, TRBD1 (6 bases). Germline V gene lookup returns CDR1 MNHEY and CDR2 SMNVEV (reference sequence). Trimming removed 10 bases at V and 6 bases at J, with 22 bases between. CDR3 size: 14 residues. As DNA, the CDR3 is TGTGCCACCCGACCGCAGGGGACACCTCCCGAGCAGTACTTC. Translated, it gives CATRPQGTPPEQYF.

V is TRBV20-1 and J is TRBJ1-3; D unclear. Looked up from germline, CDR1 is DFQATT and CDR2 is SNEGSKA (reference sequence). V lost 0 bases, J lost 4 bases, and 7 bases lay in between. This CDR3 spans 13 amino acids. The CDR3 sequence: CSAREEQGNTIYF. The CDR3, as DNA: TGCAGTGCTAGAGAGGAACAGGGAAACACCATATATTTT.

V is TRBV27 and J is TRBJ2-7; D is possibly TRBD2 (7 bases). This CDR3 comprises 15 residues. Germline-derived CDR1 and CDR2 are MNHEY and SMNVEV (reference sequence). Between the trimmed V and J ends, which lost 7 bases and 3 bases, there was a span of 19 bases. The CDR3 DNA reads TGTGCCAGCACCTCCCTAGGGGGGGGAAACTACGAGCAGTACTTC. Translated, it gives CASTSLGGGNYEQYF.

The chain combines TRBV23-1 with TRBJ2-7; possibly TRBD1 for D (5 bases). TRBV23-1 is an open reading frame whose function is uncertain. This CDR3 region has 18 residues. V was clipped by 8 bases and J by 3 bases, with 29 bases between them. The CDR3 sequence is CASPQRAGLPLPYYEQYF. The CDR3 DNA is TGCGCCAGCCCTCAACGGGCAGGGTTACCTCTGCCCTACTACGAGCAGTACTTC.